This TCR beta chain was observed in a study of T cells in localized non-small cell lung cancer. A remark on this clone: Antigen unknown.

Only in-frame clones appear in the TCRdb table, and some are missing; sequencing was by immunoSEQ multiplex PCR. The sample gives 25,000 to 35,000 clones, around four fifths of which show up once; around 16% is in the top ten. General observations from the study: A median of around 60 clones ranked among the top 100 in tumor appeared in adjacent lung.

CDR3 length: 17 amino acids. Germline values: CDR1 SNHLY, CDR2 FYNNEI. J was trimmed by 4 bases and V by 0 bases; bases with no gene match: 11. The source material was peripheral blood, sampled before any cancer treatment. The clonotype was recovered from a male donor aged 60 or older with stage III squamous cell lung carcinoma. This chain uses TRBV2 with TRBJ1-2, with 7 bases aligning to TRBD1. This chain's CDR3 is CASSEALGPGGFYGYTF. For the CDR3, the DNA is TGTGCCAGCAGTGAAGCGCTTGGGCCAGGGGGTTTCTATGGCTACACCTTC.